This paragraph covers one T cell receptor beta chain sequence. The data stem from a study of blood T cell repertoires in COVID-19. As for the study in general: COVID-19 samples, acute and convalescent, were from the United States, Italy and Spain. Sample material is recorded as cDNA or gDNA derived from T cells, B-cell-depleted T cells, or PBMCs.

Original handling: Nucleated cell number was recorded as an estimate derived from reference gene primer amplification. Some clones are missing from TCRdb's copy, which holds only in-frame ones; the method was immunoSEQ multiplex PCR. D and trimming come from the DNA, and the V and J calls and clone size come from that table. There are 97,000 or so clones in the sample; about 80% occur only once, and 4% to 5.5% lies in the top ten. V lost 4 bases and J lost 2, with 13 bases in between. The CDR3 has 14 amino acids. CDR1 is SGHRS, CDR2 YFSETQ, per germline. The source of this sequence is a human donor in a cohort sampled during active COVID-19. The sequencing input was peripheral blood. The chain employs TRBV5-1 and TRBJ2-7; D might be TRBD2 (6 bases). The CDR3 nucleotides are TGCGCCAGCAGCCATCTAGCGAATCCCTACGAGCAGTACTTC. Translated: CASSHLANPYEQYF.